This paragraph reports one T cell receptor beta chain. In the source study's methods: Reference gene primer amplification gave nucleated cell count estimates. Repertoires were generated with immunoSEQ multiplex PCR, while TCRdb's copy carries only in-frame clones and drops some. V and J calls and clone size are as listed in that table; D and trimming were resolved from the DNA. The sample lists 90,000 to 120,000 clones; roughly four fifths were seen once. The data originate from a study of blood T cell repertoires in COVID-19. Turning to the study itself: Acute and convalescent COVID-19 samples came from the United States, Italy and Spain. PBMCs, B-cell-depleted T cells, or T cells provided the cDNA or gDNA that made up the material.

V trimming: 2 bases; J trimming: 3 bases; junction bases outside the gene matches: 7. Per the germline V gene, CDR1 is SGDLS and CDR2 is YYNGEE. CDR3 length: 16 residues. The TCR was taken from a man aged 65-85 years with active or convalescent COVID-19. The V call is TRBV9, the J call TRBJ2-7; 11 bases line up with TRBD2. Source material: peripheral blood. For the CDR3, the DNA is TGTGCCAGCAGCGTTTCCGGGACTAGCGGCCACTACGAGCAGTACTTC. It yields the protein CASSVSGTSGHYEQYF.